The 3 T cell receptor beta chains given below trace back to one sample, sequenced in a study of blood T cells in healthy people across ages. Using a J-beta primer mix together with a sample-barcoded 5' primer, a second PCR was run for about 7 to 12 cycles. TCRdb processed the 5' RACE reads anew with MiXCR; each CDR3 protein has one entry. Counted here are about 800,000 distinct CDR3 sequences, about 62% occurring once; the ten biggest clones make up 22%. Sequences were obtained from blood. The receptors stem from a man aged 30 to 39 in good health.

This clonotype appeared a few times. This rearrangement joins TRBV20-1 to TRBJ1-5; weak D call: TRBD1 (6 bases). This CDR3 is 14 amino acids long. Germline V gene data show CDR1 as DFQATT and CDR2 as SNEGSKA (reference sequence). Deletions cut 3 bases from V and 6 bases from J, with 15 bases between. Here the CDR3 reads CSARGAVSAQPQHF. The CDR3 DNA sequence: TGCAGTGCTAGGGGGGCAGTTTCTGCTCAGCCCCAGCATTTT.

The chain has TRBV6-2 or TRBV6-3 and TRBJ2-7; TRBD1 matches at 10 bases. The DNA end lines up better with TRBJ2-5; the J call may be wrong. CDR3 length: 14 amino acids. Germline V gene data show CDR1 as MNHEY and CDR2 as SVGEGT. The CDR3 coding sequence is TGTGCCAGCAGTGGAACGGGACAGGGGTGGACCCAGTACTTC. Translated, it gives CASSGTGQGWTQYF.

The V gene is TRBV7-9, the J gene TRBJ2-1; D is unresolved. Germline V gene data show CDR1 as SEHNR and CDR2 as FQNEAQ (reference sequence). This CDR3 is 11 amino acids long. Trimming took 5 bases from V and 9 from J, leaving 8 bases between them. The CDR3 reads CASSLTPEQFF. CDR3 in DNA: TGTGCCAGCAGCCTGACCCCTGAGCAGTTCTTC.